Described below is a single T cell receptor (beta chain) sequence and its context. Methods used by the authors: How many nucleated cells were present was estimated from reference gene primer amplification. This table comes from immunoSEQ multiplex PCR, and its TCRdb copy is limited to in-frame clones, with some not included. V, J and clone size derive from that table, while D and trimming were established from the DNA sequence. The table records 450,000 to 500,000 clones, roughly nine tenths of them present only once. This record belongs to a study of blood T cell repertoires in COVID-19. The wider study: Researchers got acute and convalescent COVID-19 samples from the United States, Italy and Spain. PBMCs, B-cell-depleted T cells, or T cells provided the cDNA or gDNA that made up the material.

Study members were between about 18 and 100 years old and lived in some 26 US regions. V dropped 6 bases and J dropped 3; count of bases not matched to a gene: 12. CDR3 length equals 16 residues. The V gene's germline CDR1 is SGHDT and CDR2 YYEEEE. The specimen was PBMCs or T cells enriched from blood (not recorded which). The V and J genes are TRBV5-6 and TRBJ2-1; 7 bases align to TRBD2. The TCR was taken from a woman younger than 35 who had recovered from COVID-19. The DNA for the CDR3 is TGTGCCAGCACCCACCGGGGGGAGGGTTACTACAATGAGCAGTTCTTC. It translates to CASTHRGEGYYNEQFF.